The T cell receptor (beta chain) described here comes from a study of blood T cell repertoires in COVID-19. Overall study: Acute and convalescent COVID-19 samples came from the United States, Italy and Spain. The cDNA or gDNA used as material had been derived from T cells, B-cell-depleted T cells, or PBMCs.

CDR1 SQVTM and CDR2 ANQGSEA come from the germline V gene. V lost 6 bases, J lost 1 base, and 9 bases stayed unmatched. The CDR3 runs 15 residues. In the authors' methods: It was from reference gene primer amplification that nucleated cell counts were estimated. The method was immunoSEQ multiplex PCR; TCRdb's version includes in-frame clones alone and lacks a portion of them. V, J and clone size reflect that table, while D and trimming were determined from the DNA. In the table there are approximately 55,000 clones, about nine tenths of which are singletons. The chain carries TRBV29-1 and TRBJ2-5; 9 nucleotides agree with TRBD1. The clonotype comes from a man in his fifties with active COVID-19. The sample was peripheral blood. The CDR3 protein is CSVLRTGVTQETQYF. CDR3 DNA sequence: TGCAGCGTACTTCGGACAGGGGTAACCCAAGAGACCCAGTACTTC.